The TCR beta chain described here comes from a study of blood T cell repertoires in COVID-19. On the study more broadly: The origin of the acute and convalescent COVID-19 samples was the United States, Italy and Spain.

The study drew participants aged about 18 to 89 years from 24 US areas. This clone was picked up one time. Authors' processing steps: Nucleated cell number was recorded as an estimate derived from reference gene primer amplification. The protocol was immunoSEQ multiplex PCR, while the TCRdb copy is restricted to in-frame clones and leaves out a portion. That table furnishes V, J and clone size, whereas the DNA furnished D and trimming. This table has some 190,000 clones, 70% to 80% appearing once. The germline V gene has CDR1 SQVTM and CDR2 ANQGSEA. CDR3 length equals 13 residues. Trimming at V came to 5 bases and at J to 0 bases, leaving 4 bases not matched to a gene.

V is TRBV29-1 and J is TRBJ2-7; 7 positions agree with TRBD1. The specimen was PBMCs or T cells enriched from blood (not recorded which). This TCR was sampled from a man aged 55 to 70 who had been exposed to COVID-19. The CDR3, as DNA: TGCAGCGTTTCCGGGACAGTCTCCTACGAGCAGTACTTC. Its protein product is CSVSGTVSYEQYF.